This entry lists 18 T cell receptor beta chains sequenced from one sample in a study of blood T cell repertoires in COVID-19 (dated by TCRdb to 2018 to 2020). Libraries came from the immunoSEQ multiplex PCR assay. Imported from immuneACCESS, the table was reduced by TCRdb to in-frame sequences with V and J called. These copies leave out some clones; in studies compared against another copy, an unresolved V gene accounts for under half, and the cause of the remainder is not known. The sample has about 120,000 clones on record, almost 90% of them singletons. The ten most abundant clones make up around 4.1% of the sample. The sequenced sample consisted of peripheral blood. The receptor source for this set is a woman aged 55-69 years with COVID-19, enrolled during active disease.

The CDR3 loop reads CASSLESSEQFF. The CDR3 region has the DNA TGTGCCAGCAGCTTAGAGTCCAGTGAGCAGTTCTTC. The V and J genes are TRBV7-6 and TRBJ2-1; D not resolved. This CDR3 contains 12 residues. Germline V gives CDR1 SGHVS, CDR2 FNYEAQ. The ends were cut back, 1 base at V and 9 bases at J, with 7 bases in the middle.

The chain joins TRBV12-3 or TRBV12-4 to TRBJ1-1; 7 nucleotides line up with TRBD1. This CDR3 is built from 13 residues. The ends lost 2 bases at V and 5 bases at J; junction bases unmatched: 2. In DNA, the CDR3 is TGTGCCAGCAGTTTATACAGGGGTACTGAAGCTTTCTTT. It codes for CASSLYRGTEAFF.

The J gene is TRBJ2-1, the V gene TRBV16, with D unclear. Germline V gene lookup returns CDR1 KGHSY and CDR2 FQNENV. The CDR3 totals 14 residues. V was shortened by 0 bases and J by 6 bases, with 9 bases between the two germline ends. This CDR3 reads CASSQSSEINEQFF. CDR3 DNA: TGTGCCAGCAGCCAATCCTCGGAGATCAATGAGCAGTTCTTC. The full variable domain, rest sourced from reference TRBV16 and TRBJ2-1, is GEEVAQTPKHLVRGEGQKAKLYCAPIKGHSYVFWYQQVLKNEFKFLISFQNENVFDETGMPKERFSAKCLPNSPCSLEIQATKLEDSAVYFCASSQSSEINEQFFGPGTRLTVL.

The gene calls are TRBV7-9 and TRBJ2-7; D possibly corresponds to TRBD1 (5 bases). Trimming removed 5 bases from V and 3 bases from J, with 8 bases in between. There are 12 residues in the CDR3. Germline CDR1 and CDR2: SEHNR and FQNEAQ (reference sequence). The CDR3 region is CASSPGIYEQYF. CDR3 in DNA: TGTGCCAGCAGCCCAGGGATCTACGAGCAGTACTTC.

This CDR3 is CASSYQGATTNEKLFF. CDR3 bases: TGTGCCAGCAGTTACCAGGGGGCGACAACTAATGAAAAACTGTTTTTT. The chain is built from TRBV4-2 and TRBJ1-4, with 8 bases lining up with TRBD1. This CDR3 is 16 amino acids long. Trimming cost V 6 bases and J 0 bases; bases outside gene matches: 6. The germline V gene encodes CDR1 LGHNA and CDR2 YNFKEQ.

The chain combines TRBV4-3 with TRBJ2-3; D ambiguous. The germline gives CDR1 LGHNA, CDR2 YSLEER. CDR3 length equals 13 residues. The V end lost 0 bases, the J end lost 7 bases, and 8 bases lay between the germline ends. DNA of the CDR3: TGCGCCAGCAGCCAAGATCCGACAAATACGCAGTATTTT. The encoded protein is CASSQDPTNTQYF.

This clone showed up just a few times. The J gene is TRBJ1-5, the V gene TRBV6-5; 7 nucleotides line up with TRBD1. Trimming took 5 bases from V and 9 from J; bases not matched to a gene: 10. Per the germline V gene, CDR1 is MNHEY and CDR2 is SVGAGI. CDR3 length: 14 residues. CDR3 amino acids: CASSPGTDLTPQHF. The DNA of the CDR3 is TGTGCCAGCAGTCCCGGGACAGATTTGACGCCCCAGCATTTT.

V usage is TRBV13 and J usage is TRBJ2-1; D is perhaps TRBD1 (6 bases). Looked up from germline, CDR1 is PRHDT and CDR2 is FYEKMQ (reference sequence). The V gene lost 5 bases and the J gene lost 5 bases, with 13 bases spanning the gap. This CDR3 has 14 amino acids. DNA of the CDR3: TGTGCCAGCAGCCGACGGACAGAAAACAATGAGCAGTTCTTC. It yields the protein CASSRRTENNEQFF.

The rearrangement joins TRBV5-1 to TRBJ1-5, with TRBD1 as a possible D gene (6 bases). This CDR3 has 16 residues. Germline V lookup: CDR1 SGHRS, CDR2 YFSETQ. V lost 4 bases to trimming and J lost 2 bases, with 16 bases between them. CDR3 sequence: CASSPEGGGGNQPQHF. DNA for the CDR3: TGCGCCAGCAGCCCGGAGGGAGGGGGGGGCAATCAGCCCCAGCATTTT.

This clone appeared a few times. V gene TRBV30 combines with J gene TRBJ1-2; the D is unclear. Germline assignment: CDR1 GTSNPN and CDR2 SVGIG (reference sequence). CDR3 size: 12 residues. V was cut by 2 bases and J by 8 bases, with 12 bases left in between. CDR3 sequence: CAWSLGLRGYTF. The CDR3 DNA sequence: TGTGCCTGGAGTCTGGGTTTGAGGGGCTACACCTTC.

This sequence joins TRBV4-3 and TRBJ1-2; 7 bases line up with TRBD1. The germline CDR1 and CDR2 sequences are LGHNA and YSLEER. The V gene end was trimmed by 2 bases and the J gene end by 5 bases; junction bases not matched to a gene: 8. The CDR3 has 15 amino acids. The DNA of the CDR3 is TGCGCCAGCAGCCAATCGACAGGGTACCCTTATGGCTACACCTTC. It translates to CASSQSTGYPYGYTF.

This chain uses TRBV3-1 (or the pseudogene TRBV3-2) with TRBJ1-1; D is unclear. Deletions cut 7 bases from V and 3 bases from J, with 12 bases between. The CDR3 has 13 amino acids. Germline V gene lookup returns CDR1 LGHDT and CDR2 YNNKEL (reference sequence). The CDR3 sequence is CASNGVTDTEAFF. CDR3 in DNA: TGTGCCAGCAACGGCGTCACAGACACTGAAGCTTTCTTT.

CDR3: CASSQVRGSSYGYTF. The CDR3 DNA reads as TGCGCCAGCAGCCAAGTAAGGGGGTCCTCCTATGGCTACACCTTC. The chain carries TRBV4-1 and TRBJ1-2; the D gene is possibly TRBD1 (6 bases). The V gene's germline CDR1 is MGHRA and CDR2 YSYEKL. Trimming left V 1 base short and J 4 bases short, with 13 bases between. The CDR3 spans 15 residues.

This chain connects TRBV10-2 to TRBJ1-5; 7 nucleotides match TRBD1. Germline CDR1 is WSHSY and CDR2 is SAAADI. The junction had 3 bases not matched to a gene; V was cut back by 4 bases and J by 0 bases. The CDR3 is 15 amino acids. The chain's CDR3 is CASSAQGGSNQPQHF. CDR3 DNA sequence: TGCGCCAGCAGTGCGCAGGGGGGTAGCAATCAGCCCCAGCATTTT.

This chain joins TRBV5-1 and TRBJ1-1; D may be TRBD1 (6 bases). The CDR3 contains 15 residues. V was trimmed by 4 bases and J by 10 bases, leaving 23 bases between them. Looked up from germline, CDR1 is SGHRS and CDR2 is YFSETQ. CDR3 coding DNA: TGCGCCAGCAGCCTAACCGGGACACTGGAGCGGGGAGCTTTCTTT. Translated: CASSLTGTLERGAFF.

V and J are TRBV3-1 (or the pseudogene TRBV3-2) and TRBJ2-2; D is possibly TRBD2 (5 bases). The V end was cut by 3 bases, the J end by 1 base, with 21 bases between. The CDR3 contains 19 residues. The germline CDR1 and CDR2 sequences are LGHDT and YNNKEL (reference sequence). CDR3 region: CASSHTGELRIWNTGELFF. The DNA of the CDR3 is TGTGCCAGCAGCCATACCGGGGAGCTGAGGATATGGAACACCGGGGAGCTGTTTTTT.

This clone appeared a single time. The gene calls are TRBV19 and TRBJ1-2, with TRBD1 matching 9 bases. Germline trimming cut 6 bases from V and 2 bases from J; bases unmatched to any gene: 7. CDR1 is LNHDA and CDR2 is SQIVND in the germline V gene (reference sequence). The CDR3 consists of 15 residues. In DNA form, the CDR3 reads TGTGCCAGTAGCCTTAAGACAGGGGGAAACTATGGCTACACCTTC. This sequence encodes CASSLKTGGNYGYTF.

The CDR3 reads CASSLGPGSDNEQFF. CDR3 DNA: TGTGCCAGCAGCTTAGGGCCGGGTTCCGACAATGAGCAGTTCTTC. V usage is TRBV7-2 and J usage is TRBJ2-1; D remains ambiguous. Germline CDR1 SGHTA, CDR2 FQGNSA. Trimming stripped 1 base from V and 5 bases from J, with 12 bases between. The CDR3 has 15 residues.